These T cell receptor beta chains were read from a single sample in a study of shared clonotypes between healthy human individuals. TCRdb's copy holds only in-frame clones and misses some; the assay was immunoSEQ multiplex PCR. The sample contains about 460,000 clones, about 74% of which appear only once. Specimen: PBMCs. Source of these receptors: a woman aged 40 to 50 in good health. Some clones in this sample may be carry-over from other donors' samples. The CDR3 runs from the conserved cysteine through the conserved F or W. D genes are given only for firm matches. Some rows mark clone size as missing; the rest say once, few, many or name a class of expanded clone.

j_call clone_size d_call v_call cdr3_aa cdr3_nt
TRBJ2-3 . TRBD2 TRBV5-1 CASSFTSGTSTDTQYF TGCGCCAGCAGCTTTACTAGCGGTACTAGCACAGATACGCAGTATTTT
TRBJ2-7 many TRBD2 TRBV19 CASSTPSGTYEQYF TGTGCCAGTAGTACCCCTAGCGGGACCTACGAGCAGTACTTC
TRBJ2-1 . TRBD2 TRBV29-1 CSVPRTSGTYNEQFF TGCAGCGTGCCCAGGACTAGCGGTACCTACAATGAGCAGTTCTTC
TRBJ1-2 . TRBD1 TRBV30 CAWSAGQGRSYGYTF TGTGCCTGGAGTGCCGGACAGGGTCGGAGCTATGGCTACACCTTC
TRBJ1-5 many . TRBV28 CASSAFGDQPQHF TGTGCCAGCAGTGCCTTTGGGGATCAGCCCCAGCATTTT
TRBJ1-2 . . TRBV19 CASSQRRSDNYGYTF TGTGCCAGTAGTCAGCGACGGTCTGATAACTATGGCTACACCTTC
TRBJ1-2 . . TRBV6-1 CASSEGGGRSYGYTF TGTGCCAGCAGTGAAGGGGGGGGTAGAAGCTATGGCTACACCTTC
TRBJ1-4 . TRBD1 TRBV7-8 CASSLADRGGEKLFF TGTGCCAGCAGCTTAGCCGACAGGGGAGGGGAAAAACTGTTTTTT
TRBJ1-1 . . TRBV29-1 CSVEELGGDTEAFF TGCAGCGTTGAAGAACTAGGGGGGGACACTGAAGCTTTCTTT
TRBJ1-5 . . TRBV19 CASSKEGSNQPQHF TGTGCCAGTAGTAAGGAAGGGAGCAATCAGCCCCAGCATTTT
TRBJ2-3 . TRBD2 TRBV15 CATSSGKRGVTDTQYF TGTGCCACCAGCAGTGGAAAGCGGGGGGTAACAGATACGCAGTATTTT
TRBJ2-7 many TRBD2 TRBV28 CASSPGGPGGEQYF TGTGCCAGTTCCCCGGGGGGACCCGGGGGCGAGCAGTACTTC
TRBJ1-1 once TRBD1 TRBV6-1 CASSRMDRVSEAFF TGTGCCAGCAGTCGAATGGACAGGGTATCTGAAGCTTTCTTT
TRBJ2-1 once . TRBV25-1 CASSVHISSYNEQFF TGTGCCAGCAGTGTACATATTAGCTCCTACAATGAGCAGTTCTTC
TRBJ2-5 . . TRBV28 CASSLRTGETQYF TGTGCCAGCAGTCTACGGACGGGGGAGACCCAGTACTTC
TRBJ2-3 once TRBD1 TRBV25-1 CASSEGAGTGTDTQYF TGTGCCAGCAGTGAGGGCGCCGGGACAGGGACAGATACGCAGTATTTT
TRBJ2-6 . TRBD1 TRBV28 CASLGQTITGANVLTF TGTGCCAGCCTGGGACAGACGATTACTGGGGCCAACGTCCTGACTTTC
TRBJ1-1 . TRBD1 TRBV6-6 CASSYSGQGEGAFF TGTGCCAGCAGTTACTCCGGTCAGGGGGAGGGAGCTTTCTTT
TRBJ2-7 . TRBD1 TRBV18 CASSTGVLSSYEQYF TGTGCCAGCTCAACAGGGGTTCTGAGCTCCTACGAGCAGTACTTC
TRBJ2-1 . TRBD2 TRBV7-9 CASSSAGTRNHNEQFF TGTGCCAGCAGCTCAGCCGGGACTAGAAACCACAATGAGCAGTTCTTC
TRBJ2-1 once . TRBV10-3 CAISGSSSYNEQFF TGTGCCATCAGTGGTTCGAGCTCCTACAATGAGCAGTTCTTC
TRBJ1-1 . . TRBV11-3 CASSLGTATEAFF TGTGCCAGCAGCTTAGGGACAGCCACTGAAGCTTTCTTT
TRBJ1-5 . . TRBV5-1 CASGSDGSNQPQHF TGCGCCAGCGGCTCGGACGGTAGCAATCAGCCCCAGCATTTT
TRBJ1-3 many . TRBV5-1 CASRRSSGNTIYF TGCGCCAGCAGGCGATCCTCTGGAAACACCATATATTTT
TRBJ2-5 once . TRBV7-8 CASSLGVGPERSQYF TGTGCCAGCAGCTTAGGGGTCGGGCCGGAAAGGTCCCAGTACTTC
TRBJ1-5 many . TRBV6-6 CASSYGNTRSNQPQHF TGTGCCAGCAGTTACGGAAACACACGTAGCAATCAGCCCCAGCATTTT
TRBJ2-7 . . TRBV7-9 CASSPGRALYEQYF TGTGCCAGCAGCCCGGGACGGGCCCTCTACGAGCAGTACTTC
TRBJ1-1 . . TRBV18 CASSPSGGWYTEAFF TGTGCCAGCTCACCATCCGGGGGGTGGTACACTGAAGCTTTCTTT
TRBJ1-2 . . TRBV4-1 CASSQAQARHYGYTF TGCGCCAGCAGCCAAGCTCAGGCGAGGCACTATGGCTACACCTTC
TRBJ2-7 . TRBD1 TRBV7-9 CASSPMTGAPFEQYF TGTGCCAGCAGCCCTATGACAGGGGCCCCTTTCGAGCAGTACTTC
TRBJ2-1 few TRBD2 TRBV7-2 CASSPGLALSSYNEQFF TGTGCCAGCAGCCCTGGACTAGCCCTTAGCTCCTACAATGAGCAGTTCTTC
TRBJ2-2 . . TRBV5-4 CASSFDGLNTGELFF TGTGCCAGCAGCTTCGACGGACTGAACACCGGGGAGCTGTTTTTT